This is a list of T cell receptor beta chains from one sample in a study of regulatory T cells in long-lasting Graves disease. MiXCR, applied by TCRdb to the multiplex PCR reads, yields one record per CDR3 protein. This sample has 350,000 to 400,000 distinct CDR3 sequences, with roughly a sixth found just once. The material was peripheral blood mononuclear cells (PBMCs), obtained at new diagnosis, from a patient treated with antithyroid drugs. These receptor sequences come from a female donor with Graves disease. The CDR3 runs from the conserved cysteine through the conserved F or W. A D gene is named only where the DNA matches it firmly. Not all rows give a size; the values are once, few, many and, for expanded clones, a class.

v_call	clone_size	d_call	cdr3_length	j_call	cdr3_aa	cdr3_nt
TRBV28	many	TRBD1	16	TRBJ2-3	CASSSTRDRVTDTQYF	TGTGCCAGCAGCTCCACTCGGGACAGGGTCACAGATACGCAGTATTTT
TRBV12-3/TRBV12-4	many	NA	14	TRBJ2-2	CASSPTLITGELFF	TGTGCCAGCAGCCCAACTCTGATAACCGGGGAGCTGTTTTTT
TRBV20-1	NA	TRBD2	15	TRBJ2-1	CSAPYLAGGANEQFF	TGCAGTGCTCCATACCTAGCGGGAGGGGCCAATGAGCAGTTCTTC
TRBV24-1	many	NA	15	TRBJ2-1	CATSDPGSSYNEQFF	TGTGCCACCAGTGATCCTGGCAGCTCCTACAATGAGCAGTTCTTC
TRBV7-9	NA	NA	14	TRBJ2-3	CASSLQSYTDTQYF	TGTGCCAGCAGCTTACAGAGCTACACAGATACGCAGTATTTT
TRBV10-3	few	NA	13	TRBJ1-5	CAIRETLDQPQHF	TGTGCCATCAGAGAGACCCTTGATCAGCCCCAGCATTTT
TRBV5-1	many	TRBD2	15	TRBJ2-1	CASSLGSGSVDEQFF	TGCGCCAGCAGCTTGGGGAGCGGGAGCGTCGATGAGCAGTTCTTC
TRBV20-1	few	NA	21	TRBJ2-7	CSARAPSVGGLPLAISDEQYF	TGCAGTGCTAGAGCCCCTAGCGTCGGGGGCCTTCCCCTAGCGATTAGCGACGAGCAGTACTTC
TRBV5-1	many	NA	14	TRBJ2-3	CASSLTSPTDTQYF	TGCGCCAGCAGCTTGACTAGCCCCACAGATACGCAGTATTTT
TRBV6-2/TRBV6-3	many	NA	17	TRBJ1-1	CASSVHKKWAENTEAFF	TGTGCCAGCAGTGTACATAAAAAATGGGCAGAGAACACTGAAGCTTTCTTT
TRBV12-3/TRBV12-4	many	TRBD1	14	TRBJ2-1	CASSPRDSSNEQFF	TGTGCCAGCAGTCCACGGGACAGTTCCAATGAGCAGTTCTTC
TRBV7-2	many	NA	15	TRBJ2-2	CASSLRGRAAGELFF	TGTGCCAGCAGCTTAAGGGGGAGGGCCGCCGGGGAGCTGTTTTTT
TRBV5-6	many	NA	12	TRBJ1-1	CASSYRREEAFF	TGTGCCAGCAGCTACCGACGAGAAGAAGCTTTCTTT
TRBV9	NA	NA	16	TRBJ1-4	CASSAEGWRANEKLFF	TGTGCCAGCAGCGCCGAAGGATGGAGGGCGAATGAAAAACTGTTTTTT
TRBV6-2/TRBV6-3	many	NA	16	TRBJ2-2	CASSFTRGAGTGELFF	TGTGCCAGCAGTTTTACAAGAGGGGCAGGGACCGGGGAGCTGTTTTTT
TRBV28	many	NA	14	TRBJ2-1	CASHRGVPLNEQFF	TGTGCCAGCCACCGAGGGGTTCCGCTGAATGAGCAGTTCTTC
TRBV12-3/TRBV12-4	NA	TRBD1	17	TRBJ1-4	CASSPGLGTGIIEKLFF	TGTGCCAGCAGTCCCGGACTAGGGACAGGGATAATTGAAAAACTGTTTTTT
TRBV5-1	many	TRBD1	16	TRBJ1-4	CASSLGDRVPNEKLFF	TGCGCCAGCAGCTTGGGGGACAGGGTCCCTAATGAAAAACTGTTTTTT
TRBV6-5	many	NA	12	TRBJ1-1	CASSYLPPEAFF	TGTGCCAGCAGTTATCTCCCCCCTGAAGCTTTCTTT
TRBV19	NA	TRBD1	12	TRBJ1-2	CATQQGDYGYTF	TGTGCCACCCAACAGGGGGACTATGGCTACACCTTC
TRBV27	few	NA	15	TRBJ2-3	CASSSTGRGMDTQYF	TGTGCCAGCAGTTCAACGGGACGAGGCATGGATACGCAGTATTTT
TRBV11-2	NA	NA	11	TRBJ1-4	CASSMNEKLFF	TGTGCCAGCAGCATGAATGAAAAACTGTTTTTT
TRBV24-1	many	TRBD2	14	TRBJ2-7	CATSDPGRADEQYF	TGTGCCACCAGTGATCCCGGGAGGGCCGACGAGCAGTACTTC
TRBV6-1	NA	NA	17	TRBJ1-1	CASRRTTGFGVNTEAFF	TGTGCCAGCAGGCGCACCACAGGGTTCGGGGTGAACACTGAAGCTTTCTTT
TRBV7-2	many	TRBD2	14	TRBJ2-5	CASSLVTSGSTQYF	TGTGCCAGCAGCTTAGTGACTAGCGGGTCGACCCAGTACTTC
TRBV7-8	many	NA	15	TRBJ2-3	CASRTEGELRDTQYF	TGTGCCAGCAGGACTGAGGGGGAACTTCGGGATACGCAGTATTTT
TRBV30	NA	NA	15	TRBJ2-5	CAWSDTFGLPETQYF	TGTGCCTGGAGTGACACTTTCGGACTACCAGAGACCCAGTACTTC
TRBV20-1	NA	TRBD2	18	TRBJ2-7	CSARTASGKEGGFYEQYF	TGCAGTGCTAGAACGGCTAGCGGGAAGGAAGGTGGTTTTTACGAGCAGTACTTC
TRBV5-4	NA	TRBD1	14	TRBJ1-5	CASSLNRGPQPQHF	TGTGCCAGCAGCTTGAACAGGGGGCCTCAGCCCCAGCATTTT
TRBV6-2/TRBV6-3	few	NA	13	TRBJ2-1	CASSYGVRYEQFF	TGTGCCAGCAGTTATGGCGTAAGATATGAGCAGTTCTTC
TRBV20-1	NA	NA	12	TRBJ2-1	CSARNSGHEQFF	TGCAGTGCTAGAAATAGCGGCCACGAGCAGTTCTTC
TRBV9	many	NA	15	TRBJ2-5	CASSPQKREGGAQYF	TGTGCCAGCAGCCCTCAAAAGAGGGAGGGGGGGGCCCAGTACTTC
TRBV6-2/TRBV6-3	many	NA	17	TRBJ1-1	CASSYSGGRRMNTEAFF	TGTGCCAGCAGTTACTCGGGGGGACGTCGTATGAACACTGAAGCTTTCTTT
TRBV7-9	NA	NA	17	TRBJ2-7	CASRPTAGLGDTYEQYF	TGTGCCAGCAGACCGACCGCCGGACTAGGGGACACCTACGAGCAGTACTTC
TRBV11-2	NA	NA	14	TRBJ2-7	CASSSSGPYNEQYF	TGTGCCAGCAGCTCCTCGGGACCCTATAACGAGCAGTACTTC
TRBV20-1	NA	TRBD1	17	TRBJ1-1	CSARDEKTGGEVTEAFF	TGCAGTGCTAGAGACGAGAAAACAGGGGGCGAGGTCACTGAAGCTTTCTTT
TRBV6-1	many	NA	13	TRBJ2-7	CASNRQGGSEQYF	TGTGCCAGCAACAGACAGGGAGGTTCCGAGCAGTACTTC
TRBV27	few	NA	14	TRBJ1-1	CASSLSRVGDEAFF	TGTGCCAGCAGTTTATCTCGGGTGGGGGATGAAGCTTTCTTT
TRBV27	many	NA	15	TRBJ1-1	CASRAGRRMNTEAFF	TGTGCCAGCAGGGCAGGACGGAGGATGAACACTGAAGCTTTCTTT
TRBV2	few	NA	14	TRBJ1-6	CASSESKEISPLYF	TGTGCCAGCAGTGAAAGTAAGGAGATTTCACCCCTCTACTTT
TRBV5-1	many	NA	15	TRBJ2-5	CASSLAYVEGETQYF	TGCGCCAGCAGCTTGGCCTATGTAGAGGGAGAGACCCAGTACTTC
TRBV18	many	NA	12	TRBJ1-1	CASSARDTEAFF	TGTGCCAGCTCCGCGCGGGACACTGAAGCTTTCTTT
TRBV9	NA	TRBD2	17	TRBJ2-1	CASSPGSSSGRAHEQFF	TGTGCCAGCAGCCCCGGCTCAAGTAGCGGGAGGGCCCATGAGCAGTTCTTC
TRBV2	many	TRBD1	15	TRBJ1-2	CASRVQGYSDYGYTF	TGTGCCAGCAGGGTACAGGGGTATTCCGACTATGGCTACACCTTC
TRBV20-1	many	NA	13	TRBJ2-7	CSALRPESDEQYF	TGCAGTGCATTGCGGCCCGAGTCGGACGAGCAGTACTTC
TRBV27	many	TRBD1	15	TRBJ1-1	CASSLDRGRGTEAFF	TGTGCCAGCAGTTTGGACAGGGGCCGAGGGACTGAAGCTTTCTTT
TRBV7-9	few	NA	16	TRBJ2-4	CASSPDSLLAKNIQYF	TGTGCCAGCAGCCCGGACAGCCTCCTAGCCAAAAACATTCAGTACTTC
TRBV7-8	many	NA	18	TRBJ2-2	CASSLEAGVGLNTGELFF	TGTGCCAGCAGCTTAGAGGCGGGTGTGGGGCTGAACACCGGGGAGCTGTTTTTT
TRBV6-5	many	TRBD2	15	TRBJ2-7	CASSYRGLARHEQYF	TGTGCCAGCAGTTACAGGGGACTAGCGCGACACGAGCAGTACTTC
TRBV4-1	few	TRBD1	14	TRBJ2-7	CASSRPGGRDEQYF	TGCGCCAGCAGCCGCCCAGGGGGCAGGGACGAGCAGTACTTC